What follows are 10 T cell receptor beta chains derived from one specimen sequenced in a study of T cells expressing NK-cell markers. TCRdb re-called the 5' RACE reads and shows each CDR3 protein once, DNA omitted. Its clone listing holds about 400,000 distinct CDR3 sequences. Sequenced material: blood T cells: a sorted CD56 or NKG2C T cell subset, CD4+ or CD8+ T cells, or bulk PBMC T cells (not recorded which). All receptors come from a woman aged 45-59 years in good health.

This chain joins TRBV19 and TRBJ2-3. The germline gives CDR1 LNHDA, CDR2 SQIVND (reference sequence). This CDR3 is 13 amino acids long. The CDR3 loop is CASSIAVRDTQYF.

The chain joins TRBV9 to TRBJ2-1; TCRdb's D call of TRBD2 is untestable without DNA. There are 16 residues in the CDR3. Germline V gives CDR1 SGDLS, CDR2 YYNGEE. CDR3 region: CASSVKIAGAYNEQFF. Complete variable domain (other parts from reference TRBV9 and TRBJ2-1): DSGVTQTPKHLITATGQRVTLRCSPRSGDLSVYWYQQSLDQGLQFLIQYYNGEERAKGNILERFSAQQFPDLHSELNLSSLELGDSALYFCASSVKIAGAYNEQFFGPGTRLTVL.

The chain uses TRBV25-1 and TRBJ2-1; TCRdb's D call of TRBD2 is untestable without DNA. CDR1 and CDR2 (germline): MGHDK, SYGVNS. This CDR3 spans 15 amino acids. The CDR3 reads CASSELPSGGTEQFF.

The chain has TRBV12-3 or TRBV12-4 and TRBJ1-2; TCRdb picks TRBD1, but there is no DNA to check that call. This CDR3 is 13 amino acids long. The CDR3 loop is CASSPTGVNGYTF.

V usage is TRBV3-1 and J usage is TRBJ1-2. The CDR3 is made up of 16 amino acids. The germline V gene has CDR1 LGHDT and CDR2 YNNKEL (reference sequence). The CDR3 loop is CASSHTKVVGIYGYTF.

V is TRBV19 and J is TRBJ1-1; TCRdb names TRBD1, which stays unverified in the absence of DNA. Germline V lookup: CDR1 LNHDA, CDR2 SQIVND (reference sequence). The CDR3 runs 15 residues. CDR3 sequence: CASSMFGVGGTEAFF.

This chain links TRBV15 with TRBJ2-5; the D gene TCRdb calls, TRBD2, cannot be checked with no DNA. This CDR3 spans 15 amino acids. Germline values: CDR1 LNHNV, CDR2 YYDKDF (reference sequence). CDR3 loop: CATSQENGGRETQYF. Based on the CDR3 plus reference TRBV15 and TRBJ2-5, the full variable domain is DAMVIQNPRYQVTQFGKPVTLSCSQTLNHNVMYWYQQKSSQAPKLLFHYYDKDFNNEADTPDNFQSRRPNTSFCFLDIRSPGLGDTAMYLCATSQENGGRETQYFGPGTRLLVL.

The chain is built from TRBV29-1 and TRBJ2-1; absent DNA, TCRdb's TRBD2 call cannot be checked. The CDR3 length is 11 residues. The germline gives CDR1 SQVTM, CDR2 ANQGSEA. CDR3 region: CSGRVQNEQFF.

V and J are TRBV10-3 and TRBJ2-3; with no DNA, the TCRdb D assignment of TRBD1 cannot be verified. The CDR3 has 15 residues. The germline gives CDR1 ENHRY, CDR2 SYGVKD. This CDR3 is CAIRGDRAYGDTQYF.

The rearrangement links TRBV29-1 to TRBJ1-2; without DNA, the TCRdb call of TRBD1 cannot be checked. The CDR3 is 13 residues long. Germline V gene data show CDR1 as SQVTM and CDR2 as ANQGSEA. This CDR3 reads CSVDGTGPHGYTF.